This T cell receptor beta chain was sequenced for a study of vaccination and CD4 T cells after COVID-19. Study overall: In the control cultures, a CEFX pool, an HIV-1 Nef pool, or no peptide was supplied.

As regards this clonotype: Its target is unknown.

Cultured CD4+ T cell DNA underwent sequencing with the Oncomine TCR Beta short-read assay. Each CDR3 protein gets one entry after TCRdb re-called the PCR reads with MiXCR. This table holds 6,500 to 8,500 distinct CDR3 sequences, roughly 67% found once. The treatment: roughly ten-day PBMC culture with coronavirus spike peptide pools or control peptides (ViraFEST assay). With fresh IL-2 medium, half the medium was replaced on days 3 and 7. This clonotype was sampled from a human donor who had recovered from COVID-19. The sample consisted of CD4+ T cells from blood, cultured in vitro.

In DNA form, the CDR3 reads TGTGCCAGCAGCCGGCTCGAGACAGGGGGCGTGGGAGGCTACACCTTC. It is translated as CASSRLETGGVGGYTF. The chain couples TRBV7-9 to TRBJ1-2, with 10 bases identical to TRBD1. The CDR3 contains 16 residues. The V and J ends lost 5 bases and 8 bases, in that order; junction bases with no gene match: 14. From germline, CDR1 is SEHNR and CDR2 FQNEAQ (reference sequence).